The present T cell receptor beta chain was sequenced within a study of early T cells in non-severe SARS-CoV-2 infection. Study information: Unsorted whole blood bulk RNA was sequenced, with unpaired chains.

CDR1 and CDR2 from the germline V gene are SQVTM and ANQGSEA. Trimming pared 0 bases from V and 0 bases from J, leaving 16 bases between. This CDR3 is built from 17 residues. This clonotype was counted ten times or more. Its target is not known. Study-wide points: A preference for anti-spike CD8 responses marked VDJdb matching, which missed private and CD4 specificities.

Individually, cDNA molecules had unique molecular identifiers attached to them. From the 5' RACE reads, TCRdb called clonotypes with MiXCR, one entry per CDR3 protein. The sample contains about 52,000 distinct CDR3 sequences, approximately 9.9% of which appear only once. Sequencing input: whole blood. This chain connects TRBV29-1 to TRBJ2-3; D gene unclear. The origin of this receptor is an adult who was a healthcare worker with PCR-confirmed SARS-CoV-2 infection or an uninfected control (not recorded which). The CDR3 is CSVEDLQGWSSTDTQYF. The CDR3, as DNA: TGCAGCGTTGAAGATCTTCAAGGATGGTCTAGCACAGATACGCAGTATTTT.